This T cell receptor (beta chain) originates from a study of T cell changes during pregnancy in multiple sclerosis. Germline lookup yields CDR1 SGHAT and CDR2 FQNNGV. V was shortened by 1 base and J by 3 bases, with 9 bases between the two germline ends. This CDR3 has 14 residues. This clone was seen a few times. Sequencing was performed with immunoSEQ multiplex PCR; in TCRdb, only in-frame clones are kept and a portion is missing. The sample lists approximately 34,000 clones, over 75% occurring once. This specimen was CD8+ T cells from peripheral blood mononuclear cells, taken in the first trimester of pregnancy. This chain links TRBV11-2 with TRBJ1-1, with D possibly being TRBD1 (5 bases). The origin of this receptor is a female donor with multiple sclerosis, enrolled in a pregnancy study. CDR3 in DNA: TGTGCCAGCAGCTTAGGCATCAGGGACACTGAAGCTTTCTTT. Translating gives CASSLGIRDTEAFF.